The present entry profiles one TCR beta chain with its context. Its antigen is not known. This sample stems from a study of cytomegalovirus exposure and HLA in healthy donors. The CDR3 has 15 amino acids. V gave up 6 bases and J gave up 3 bases; unmatched junction bases: 5. Per germline, CDR1 SNHLY and CDR2 FYNNEI. The PCR ran on 60 Vbeta and 13 Jbeta primers. The data were produced by immunoSEQ multiplex PCR, yet TCRdb's version contains in-frame clones alone and is incomplete. This sample has roughly 130,000 clones, with less than 85% found just once. Notes on the study in general: Within an earlier analysis, most TCR beta V segments proved productive either about 90% or about 30% of the time.

Sequenced material: PBMCs. This sequence was found in a man between 25 and 39 years old in good health and CMV-seronegative. V gene TRBV2 combines with J gene TRBJ2-3, with 11 bases lining up with TRBD2. The CDR3 coding sequence is TGTGCCAGCAGCGCCGGGACTAGCGGTACAGATACGCAGTATTTT. As protein: CASSAGTSGTDTQYF.